The next 4 T cell receptor beta chains were all read from a single sample in a study of Ad26.COV2.S vaccination and SARS-CoV-2 variants. As for treatment: around 19 received Ad26.COV2.S at low or high dose, single or two shots; about 5 received placebo; per-sample allocation not given. All samples were drawn on day 63, counting from the first vaccine or placebo injection. Profiling relied on immunoSEQ multiplex PCR, and the TCRdb table lists in-frame clones only, not all of them. The data hold around 300,000 clones, with less than 90% observed a single time. Sequences were derived from peripheral blood, sampled in a trial of Ad26.COV2.S vaccine versus placebo. The receptors were sampled from a person aged 18-60 years who received the Ad26.COV2.S COVID-19 vaccine or a placebo.

The rearrangement links TRBV6-5 to TRBJ2-7; 8 positions match TRBD1. Germline V gives CDR1 MNHEY, CDR2 SVGAGI. The CDR3 extends over 14 amino acids. Unmatched junction bases numbered 6, after V lost 4 bases and J lost 4 bases. CDR3 loop: CASSFQGAGYEQYF. The CDR3 nucleotides are TGTGCCAGCAGTTTCCAGGGGGCGGGATACGAGCAGTACTTC.

V and J are TRBV5-1 and TRBJ1-2; D not certain. V lost 7 bases and J 1 base, leaving 14 bases between the germline ends. In germline, CDR1 is SGHRS, CDR2 YFSETQ. The CDR3 has 14 amino acids. CDR3: CASGPGPDNYGYTF. In nucleotides, the CDR3 is TGCGCCAGCGGCCCTGGGCCGGATAACTATGGCTACACCTTC.

V gene TRBV6-5 combines with J gene TRBJ1-5; D is uncertain. Germline CDR1 and CDR2: MNHEY and SVGAGI. V lost 8 bases and J lost 6, with 20 bases in between. This CDR3 comprises 15 residues. The CDR3 coding sequence is TGTGCCAGCGTCCAGAGGGCGGGAGGCGGTCAGCCCCAGCATTTT. Translated, it gives CASVQRAGGGQPQHF.

This rearrangement joins TRBV30 to TRBJ2-3, with D possibly TRBD1 on 6 matching bases. Germline V gene data show CDR1 as GTSNPN and CDR2 as SVGIG (reference sequence). Trimming took 2 bases from V and 1 from J, leaving 10 bases between them. The CDR3 is made up of 14 amino acids. The CDR3 region has the DNA TGTGCCTGGAGTTTGGGACAAGGCACAGATACGCAGTATTTT. This codes for CAWSLGQGTDTQYF. Using reference TRBV30 and TRBJ2-3 for the parts outside the CDR3, the full variable domain is SQTIHQWPATLVQPVGSPLSLECTVEGTSNPNLYWYRQAAGRGLQLLFYSVGIGQISSEVPQNLSASRPQDRQFILSSKKLLLSDSGFYLCAWSLGQGTDTQYFGPGTRLTVL.